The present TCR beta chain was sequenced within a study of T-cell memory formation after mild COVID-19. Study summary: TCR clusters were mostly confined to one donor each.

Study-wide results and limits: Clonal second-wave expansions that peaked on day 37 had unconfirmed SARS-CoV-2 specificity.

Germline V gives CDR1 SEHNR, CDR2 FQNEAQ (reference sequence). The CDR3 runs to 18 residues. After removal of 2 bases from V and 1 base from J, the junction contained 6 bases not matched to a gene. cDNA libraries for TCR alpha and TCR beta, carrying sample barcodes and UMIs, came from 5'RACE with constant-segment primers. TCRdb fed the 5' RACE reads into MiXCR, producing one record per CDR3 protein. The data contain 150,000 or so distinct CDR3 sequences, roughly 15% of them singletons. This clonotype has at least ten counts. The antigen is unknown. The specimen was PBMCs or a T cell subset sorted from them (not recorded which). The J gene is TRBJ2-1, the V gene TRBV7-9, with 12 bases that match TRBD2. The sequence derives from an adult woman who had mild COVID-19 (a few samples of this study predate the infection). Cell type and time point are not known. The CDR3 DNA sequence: TGTGCCAGCAGCTTACCGTCCGGGACTAGCGGGTCCTACAATGAGCAGTTCTTC. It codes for CASSLPSGTSGSYNEQFF.